The 14 T cell receptor beta chains listed next were all sequenced from one sample in a study of CD8+ T cells in alopecia areata. Sequencing used cDNA as its template, made by extracting RNA and reverse transcribing it. Only in-frame clones appear in the TCRdb table, and some are missing; sequencing was by immunoSEQ multiplex PCR. Of approximately 150,000 clones listed, roughly 63% are singletons. The treatment is: oral pan-JAK inhibitor, 5-10 mg twice daily. This material consisted of CD4+ T cells sorted from blood, taken at approximately week 60, from a patient treated with tofacitinib. These receptors came from a human donor with alopecia areata.

The chain uses TRBV29-1 and TRBJ2-7, with TRBD1 as a possible D gene (7 bases). Germline CDR1 reads SQVTM; CDR2 reads ANQGSEA. This CDR3 spans 14 amino acids. Trimming removed 3 bases at V and 3 bases at J, with 15 bases between. The CDR3 sequence is CSVDGGGHSYEQYF. The CDR3 region has the DNA TGCAGCGTTGATGGAGGGGGCCACAGCTACGAGCAGTACTTC.

CDR3 amino acids: CASSLGGTGYNSPLHF. As DNA, the CDR3 is TGCGCCAGCAGCTTGGGTGGGACAGGGTATAATTCACCCCTCCACTTT. This rearrangement joins TRBV5-1 to TRBJ1-6, with 9 bases aligning to TRBD1. This CDR3 spans 16 amino acids. V lost 0 bases to trimming and J lost 4 bases; unmatched junction nucleotides: 2. Germline CDR1 and CDR2: SGHRS and YFSETQ.

This rearrangement joins TRBV6-5 to TRBJ1-5; D may be TRBD1 (6 bases). This CDR3 spans 14 amino acids. Trimming took 5 bases from V and 3 from J, leaving 11 bases between them. CDR1 MNHEY and CDR2 SVGAGI come from the germline V gene. CDR3 bases: TGTGCCAGCAGTGCCACAGGGTACAATCAGCCCCAGCATTTT. This translates into CASSATGYNQPQHF.

In its sample, this clone was seen a few times. The chain employs TRBV28 and TRBJ2-1; D unresolved. The V end was cut by 2 bases, the J end by 0 bases, with 8 bases between. CDR1 and CDR2 (germline): MDHEN, SYDVKM. CDR3 size: 15 residues. The CDR3 spells CASSLSGPSYNEQFF. The DNA for the CDR3 is TGTGCCAGCAGTTTAAGTGGGCCCTCCTACAATGAGCAGTTCTTC.

The chain couples TRBV15 to TRBJ2-6; D could derive from TRBD1 or TRBD2 (5 bases each). Germline V lookup: CDR1 LNHNV, CDR2 YYDKDF (reference sequence). V shed 1 base and J shed 2 bases, with 21 bases lying between them. The CDR3 runs 20 residues. CDR3 loop: CATSRVGRMTTGTGANVLTF. The CDR3 DNA follows: TGTGCCACCAGCAGAGTGGGACGGATGACAACCGGGACTGGGGCCAACGTCCTGACTTTC.

V gene TRBV7-2 combines with J gene TRBJ2-5, with a weak D call TRBD2 (6 bases). V lost 4 bases to trimming and J lost 4 bases, with 16 bases between them. This CDR3 contains 15 residues. The germline V gene has CDR1 SGHTA and CDR2 FQGNSA. The CDR3 DNA is TGTGCCAGCAGCTATAGCCGGACTAATGTAGAGACCCAGTACTTC. It is translated as CASSYSRTNVETQYF.

V is TRBV27 and J is TRBJ1-6; D is unclear. V shed 4 bases and J shed 7 bases, with 11 bases lying between them. The CDR3 loop spans 14 amino acids. Germline-derived CDR1 and CDR2 are MNHEY and SMNVEV (reference sequence). The CDR3 protein is CASSSIESNSPLHF. In DNA form, the CDR3 reads TGTGCCAGCAGTTCAATCGAGTCAAATTCACCCCTCCACTTT.

The chain recombines TRBV30 with TRBJ1-5; D possibly corresponds to TRBD1 (5 bases). The CDR3 extends over 13 amino acids. The germline CDR1 and CDR2 sequences are GTSNPN and SVGIG (reference sequence). Trimming took off 2 bases at V and 5 bases at J, with 10 bases between the two ends. The CDR3 DNA reads TGTGCCTGGAGTCGCGAGGGGTATCAGCCCCAGCATTTT. It translates to CAWSREGYQPQHF.

The chain couples TRBV4-1 to TRBJ2-7, with D possibly matching TRBD1 (6 bases). The V end lost 1 base, the J end lost 2 bases, and 12 bases lay between the germline ends. From germline, CDR1 is MGHRA and CDR2 YSYEKL. The CDR3 spans 15 residues. Here the CDR3 DNA reads TGCGCCAGCAGCCAAGCAAGGGGGAACCCCTACGAGCAGTACTTC. Translating it yields CASSQARGNPYEQYF.

The rearrangement uses TRBV7-9 and TRBJ2-1, with TRBD2 matching over 9 bases. Trimming removed 10 bases from V and 6 bases from J; junction bases left unmatched: 10. The germline V gene encodes CDR1 SEHNR and CDR2 FQNEAQ (reference sequence). CDR3 length equals 14 residues. CDR3: CATVIAGVGNEQFF. The DNA of the CDR3 is TGTGCCACCGTCATAGCGGGGGTAGGCAATGAGCAGTTCTTC.

The rearrangement uses TRBV9 and TRBJ1-1; D gene unclear. CDR1 SGDLS and CDR2 YYNGEE come from the germline V gene. There are 14 residues in the CDR3. V gave up 4 bases and J gave up 4 bases, with 14 bases separating them. CDR3 sequence: CASSSIPGLTEAFF. Here the CDR3 DNA reads TGTGCCAGCAGCTCTATACCGGGCCTCACTGAAGCTTTCTTT. Full variable domain (missing parts from reference TRBV9 and TRBJ1-1): DSGVTQTPKHLITATGQRVTLRCSPRSGDLSVYWYQQSLDQGLQFLIQYYNGEERAKGNILERFSAQQFPDLHSELNLSSLELGDSALYFCASSSIPGLTEAFFGQGTRLTVV.

This chain joins TRBV10-2 and TRBJ2-7; D may correspond to TRBD1 or TRBD2 (5 bases each). V gave up 3 bases and J gave up 12 bases, with 12 bases separating them. The CDR3 covers 11 residues. The germline V gene encodes CDR1 WSHSY and CDR2 SAAADI. As DNA, the CDR3 is TGCGCCAGCAGTGACGGGACGACTCGGTACTTC. Amino acid sequence: CASSDGTTRYF.

V usage is TRBV2 and J usage is TRBJ1-6; TRBD1 agrees at 9 bases. The CDR3 consists of 14 residues. Trimming cost V 10 bases and J 6 bases; bases outside gene matches: 7. Germline CDR1 and CDR2: SNHLY and FYNNEI. The CDR3 is CAILRDRANSPLHF. The CDR3 DNA reads as TGTGCCATCCTCCGGGACAGGGCTAATTCACCCCTCCACTTT.

CDR3 protein: CASSFPGASSYEQYF. The DNA of the CDR3 is TGCGCCAGCAGCTTCCCGGGGGCCTCCTCCTACGAGCAGTACTTC. The J gene is TRBJ2-7, the V gene TRBV5-1; either TRBD1 or TRBD2 may supply D (6 bases each). Deletions cut 2 bases from V and 0 bases from J, with 12 bases between. The CDR3 spans 15 residues. In germline, CDR1 is SGHRS, CDR2 YFSETQ.